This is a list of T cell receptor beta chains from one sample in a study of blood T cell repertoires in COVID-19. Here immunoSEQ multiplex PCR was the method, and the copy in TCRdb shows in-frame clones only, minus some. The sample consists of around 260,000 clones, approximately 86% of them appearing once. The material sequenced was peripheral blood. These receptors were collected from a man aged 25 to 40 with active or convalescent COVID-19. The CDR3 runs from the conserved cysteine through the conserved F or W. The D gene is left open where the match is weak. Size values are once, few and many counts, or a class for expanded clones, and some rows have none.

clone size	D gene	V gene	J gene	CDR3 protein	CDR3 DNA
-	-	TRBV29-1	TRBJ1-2	CSASFSAPSPYGYTF	TGCAGCGCTAGTTTTAGTGCCCCATCCCCATATGGCTACACCTTC
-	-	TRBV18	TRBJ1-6	CASSSIAVRGGQGNSPLHF	TGTGCCAGCTCATCGATCGCCGTGCGGGGGGGCCAGGGGAATTCACCCCTCCACTTT
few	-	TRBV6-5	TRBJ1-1	CALSGVENMNTEAFF	TGTGCCCTCAGCGGAGTTGAAAACATGAACACTGAAGCTTTCTTT
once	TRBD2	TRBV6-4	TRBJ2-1	CASSDRSLSGVYNEQFF	TGTGCCAGCAGTGACCGCAGTCTAAGCGGGGTCTACAATGAGCAGTTCTTC
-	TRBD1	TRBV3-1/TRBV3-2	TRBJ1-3	CASSQNAGTGGNTIYF	TGTGCCAGCAGCCAAAACGCCGGGACAGGGGGAAACACCATATATTTT
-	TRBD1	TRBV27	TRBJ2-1	CASSITGGSYNEQFF	TGTGCCAGCAGTATAACAGGGGGCTCCTACAATGAGCAGTTCTTC
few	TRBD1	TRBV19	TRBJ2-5	CASSIDGTGEEETQYF	TGTGCCAGTAGTATAGATGGGACAGGGGAAGAGGAGACCCAGTACTTC
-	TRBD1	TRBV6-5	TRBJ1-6	CASRGGTGVGSPLHF	TGTGCCAGCAGGGGGGGGACAGGGGTCGGGTCACCCCTCCACTTT
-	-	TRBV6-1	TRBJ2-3	CASSDVGAPTDTQYF	TGTGCCAGCAGTGATGTTGGGGCTCCCACAGATACGCAGTATTTT
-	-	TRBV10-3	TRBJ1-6	CAIINRDEGSPLHF	TGTGCCATCATTAACAGGGATGAGGGTTCACCCCTCCACTTT
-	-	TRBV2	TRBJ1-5	CASKAVGEGYQPQHF	TGTGCCAGCAAAGCCGTGGGGGAGGGTTATCAGCCCCAGCATTTT
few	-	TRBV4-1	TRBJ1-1	CASSDDGEAEAFF	TGCGCCAGCAGTGACGACGGGGAGGCTGAAGCTTTCTTT
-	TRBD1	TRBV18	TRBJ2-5	CASSPERQGPQETQYF	TGTGCCAGCTCACCAGAACGACAGGGACCTCAAGAGACCCAGTACTTC
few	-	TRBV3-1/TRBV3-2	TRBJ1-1	CASSHGRGTEAFF	TGTGCCAGCAGCCACGGTCGCGGCACTGAAGCTTTCTTT
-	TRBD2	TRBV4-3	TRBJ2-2	CASSQAGLAGGTTGELFF	TGCGCCAGCAGCCAAGCGGGACTAGCGGGGGGAACAACCGGGGAGCTGTTTTTT
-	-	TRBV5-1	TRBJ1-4	CASKVGVNEKLFF	TGCGCCAGCAAGGTCGGGGTTAATGAAAAACTGTTTTTT
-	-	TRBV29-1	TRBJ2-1	CSTGMGVGNEQFF	TGCAGCACAGGGATGGGTGTTGGGAATGAGCAGTTCTTC
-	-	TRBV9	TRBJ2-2	CASGALFTGELFF	TGTGCCAGCGGGGCTCTATTCACCGGGGAGCTGTTTTTT
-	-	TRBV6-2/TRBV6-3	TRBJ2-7	CASSYSILAYEQYF	TGTGCCAGCAGTTACTCGATTCTGGCATACGAGCAGTACTTC
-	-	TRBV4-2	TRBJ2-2	CASSPEGPRSTSGELFF	TGTGCCAGCAGCCCCGAGGGTCCGAGGAGCACGTCCGGGGAGCTGTTTTTT
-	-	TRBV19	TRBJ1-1	CASRDTRNTEAFF	TGTGCCAGTCGGGACACCAGGAACACTGAAGCTTTCTTT
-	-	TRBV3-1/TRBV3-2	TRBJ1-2	CASSPIGGFNYGYTF	TGTGCCAGCAGCCCCATCGGAGGATTTAACTATGGCTACACCTTC
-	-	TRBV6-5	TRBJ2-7	CASRAAATSSYEQYF	TGTGCCAGCAGAGCAGCGGCAACGAGCTCCTACGAGCAGTACTTC
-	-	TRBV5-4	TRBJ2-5	CASSQGAQETQYF	TGTGCCAGCAGCCAAGGGGCGCAAGAGACCCAGTACTTC
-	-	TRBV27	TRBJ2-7	CASSPSTGVRSYEQYF	TGTGCCAGCAGTCCATCGACAGGTGTAAGATCCTACGAGCAGTACTTC
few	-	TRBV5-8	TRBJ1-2	CASSLSGSSYGYTF	TGTGCCAGCAGCTTATCAGGGTCTAGCTATGGCTACACCTTC
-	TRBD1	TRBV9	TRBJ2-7	CASSAGTGALYEQYF	TGTGCCAGCAGCGCCGGGACAGGAGCACTCTACGAGCAGTACTTC
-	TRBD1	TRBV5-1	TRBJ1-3	CASSPVTGAGNTIYF	TGCGCCAGCAGCCCCGTAACAGGGGCTGGAAACACCATATATTTT
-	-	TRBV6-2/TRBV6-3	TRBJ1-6	CASSSTEGPLHF	TGTGCCAGCAGTTCAACCGAGGGACCCCTCCACTTT
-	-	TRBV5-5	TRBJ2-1	CASSPGDENNEQFF	TGTGCCAGCAGCCCAGGGGACGAAAACAATGAGCAGTTCTTC
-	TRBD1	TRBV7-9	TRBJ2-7	CASSPPGTGVHEQYF	TGTGCCAGCAGCCCCCCGGGGACAGGGGTCCACGAGCAGTACTTC
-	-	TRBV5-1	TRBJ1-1	CASSLNRDVGTEAFF	TGCGCCAGCAGCTTAAACAGGGACGTTGGCACTGAAGCTTTCTTT
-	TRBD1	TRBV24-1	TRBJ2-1	CATSDADRGGEQFF	TGTGCCACCAGTGATGCGGACAGGGGAGGGGAGCAGTTCTTC
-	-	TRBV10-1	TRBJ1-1	CASSGEGGRGKLMNTEAFF	TGCGCCAGCAGTGGAGAAGGCGGCAGGGGAAAACTAATGAACACTGAAGCTTTCTTT
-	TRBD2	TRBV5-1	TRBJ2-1	CASSVKRGIYNEQFF	TGCGCCAGCAGCGTAAAGCGGGGGATCTACAATGAGCAGTTCTTC
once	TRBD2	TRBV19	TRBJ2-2	CASSIETSGNTGELFF	TGTGCCAGTAGTATTGAGACTAGCGGGAACACCGGGGAGCTGTTTTTT
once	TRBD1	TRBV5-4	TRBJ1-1	CASSSTGQGIHGEAFF	TGTGCCAGCAGCTCCACCGGACAGGGGATCCACGGTGAAGCTTTCTTT
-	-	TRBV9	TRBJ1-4	CASSVAAGSGLFF	TGTGCCAGCAGCGTAGCGGCTGGGTCAGGACTGTTTTTT
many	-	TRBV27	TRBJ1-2	CASSLRPLRDGYTF	TGTGCCAGCAGTTTGAGGCCCCTAAGAGATGGCTACACCTTC
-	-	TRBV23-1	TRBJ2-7	CASSQLCCATGGDSYEQYF	TGCGCCAGCAGTCAATTGTGTTGTGCAACAGGGGGGGATTCCTACGAGCAGTACTTC
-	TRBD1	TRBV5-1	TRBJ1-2	CASSQTTGGIYGYTF	TGCGCCAGCAGCCAGACGACAGGGGGTATCTATGGCTACACCTTC
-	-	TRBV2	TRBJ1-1	CASSASGATQEEAFF	TGTGCCAGCAGTGCGTCAGGGGCGACGCAGGAAGAAGCTTTCTTT
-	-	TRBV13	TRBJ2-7	CASNLGGGINYEQYF	TGTGCCAGCAACCTGGGGGGTGGGATTAATTACGAGCAGTACTTC
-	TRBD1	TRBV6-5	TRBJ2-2	CALGQGRNTGELFF	TGTGCCTTGGGACAGGGGCGAAACACCGGGGAGCTGTTTTTT
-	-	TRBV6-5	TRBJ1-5	CASGTGPNQPQHF	TGTGCCAGCGGTACAGGGCCCAATCAGCCCCAGCATTTT
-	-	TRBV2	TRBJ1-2	CASSSRQRYGYTF	TGTGCCAGCAGTTCTAGACAGCGCTATGGCTACACCTTC
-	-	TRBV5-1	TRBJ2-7	CASSLTNYEQYF	TGCGCCAGCAGCTTGACTAACTACGAGCAGTACTTC
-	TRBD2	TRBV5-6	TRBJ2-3	CASSLVLAGSTDTQYF	TGTGCCAGCAGCTTGGTCCTAGCGGGTAGCACAGATACGCAGTATTTT
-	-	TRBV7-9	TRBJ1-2	CASSHSGYYGYTF	TGTGCCAGCAGCCATAGTGGTTACTATGGCTACACCTTC
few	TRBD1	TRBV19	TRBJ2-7	CASTGTGTPYEQYF	TGTGCCAGTACCGGGACAGGGACTCCCTACGAGCAGTACTTC